This TCR beta chain derives from a study of OX40 agonist ivuxolimab in advanced cancers. Looking at the study overall: Hepatocellular carcinoma, melanoma, renal cell or head and neck cancer occurred in dose-escalation patients. In three patients, partial responses were observed, one with hepatocellular carcinoma and two with cutaneous melanoma.

Germline values: CDR1 SGHVS, CDR2 FQNEAQ. V dropped 5 bases and J dropped 4 bases, with 9 bases sitting between them. The CDR3 length is 14 residues. Study-level points and caveats: Compared with others, partial responders at 0.1-3.0 mg/kg displayed clonal expansion among the lowest.

About this clone: What it binds is unknown.

Repertoires were generated with immunoSEQ multiplex PCR, while TCRdb's copy carries only in-frame clones and drops some. This sample carries roughly 70,000 clones, 85% of them seen once, and the ten largest clones take approximately 3.7%. This specimen was CD4+ or CD8+ T cells sorted from blood, taken in a trial of the OX40 agonist ivuxolimab. This sequence joins TRBV7-8 and TRBJ1-6, with no clear D. This TCR was sampled from an adult with an advanced solid tumor such as melanoma, head and neck, liver or kidney cancer. CDR3 sequence reads: CASSPGGYNSPLHF. The DNA of the CDR3 is TGTGCCAGCAGCCCCGGCGGTTATAATTCACCCCTCCACTTT.